Shown below are 17 T cell receptor beta chains from a single sample sequenced in a study of CD8 T cells in Susac syndrome. RNA in amounts of about 0.45 to 1 ug was reverse transcribed with random hexamers. TCRdb reprocessed the immunoSEQ multiplex PCR reads via MiXCR and lists one record per CDR3 protein. The sample holds approximately 120,000 distinct CDR3 sequences; more than 80% are singletons and the top ten take roughly 0.32%. Sequencing was performed on CD8+ T cells from PBMCs. These receptors were taken from a human donor with multiple sclerosis.

The chain uses TRBV7-9 and TRBJ1-2; 10 bases match TRBD1. The trim removed 5 bases at V and 6 bases at J, leaving 12 bases unmatched. This CDR3 contains 16 residues. Per the germline V gene, CDR1 is SEHNR and CDR2 is FQNEAQ (reference sequence). Here the CDR3 DNA reads TGTGCCAGCAGCCGACAGGGGGCCCCAGTCCCGGATGGCTACACCTTC. The encoded protein is CASSRQGAPVPDGYTF.

This chain uses TRBV20-1 with TRBJ2-1, with D perhaps assigned TRBD1 or TRBD2 (5 bases each). Germline CDR1 and CDR2: DFQATT and SNEGSKA (reference sequence). V was shortened by 6 bases and J by 4 bases, with 16 bases between the two germline ends. The CDR3 contains 14 residues. CDR3 residues: CSAGPGTRYNEQFF. The CDR3 DNA is TGCAGTGCAGGTCCCGGGACGCGTTACAATGAGCAGTTCTTC.

The chain joins TRBV10-3 to TRBJ2-7; possible D gene TRBD2, 7 bases. Trimming took 9 bases from V and 2 from J, leaving 11 bases between them. The CDR3 runs to 12 residues. The germline V gene has CDR1 ENHRY and CDR2 SYGVKD. The CDR3 loop reads CAIGGGTYEQYF. For the CDR3, the DNA is TGTGCCATAGGGGGGGGTACCTACGAGCAGTACTTC.

The V gene is TRBV15, the J gene TRBJ1-5; maybe TRBD1 (6 bases). In germline, CDR1 is LNHNV, CDR2 YYDKDF (reference sequence). The V end was cut by 0 bases, the J end by 4 bases, with 13 bases between. This CDR3 is 16 amino acids long. The DNA for the CDR3 is TGTGCCACCAGCAGAGATGGAGGGGGACCTAATCAGCCCCAGCATTTT. It codes for CATSRDGGGPNQPQHF.

The CDR3 DNA follows: TGCAGTGCTCGGCCCAGCGGGAGCCGTGAGACCCAGTACTTC. It codes for CSARPSGSRETQYF. The J gene is TRBJ2-5, the V gene TRBV20-1; TRBD2 agrees at 8 bases. The V gene's germline CDR1 is DFQATT and CDR2 SNEGSKA (reference sequence). V dropped 5 bases and J dropped 5; count of bases not matched to a gene: 10. This CDR3 spans 14 amino acids.

The chain couples TRBV12-3 or TRBV12-4 to TRBJ2-3; 9 bases are shared with TRBD2. Trimming cost V 5 bases and J 0 bases; bases outside gene matches: 3. The CDR3 loop spans 15 amino acids. The chain's CDR3 is CASSASGISTDTQYF. For the CDR3, the DNA is TGTGCCAGCAGTGCTAGCGGGATCAGCACAGATACGCAGTATTTT.

The gene calls are TRBV24-1 and TRBJ1-1; D call uncertain. The CDR3 is 15 amino acids. CDR1 is KGHDR and CDR2 is SFDVKD in the germline V gene. The germline V and J ends were trimmed by 9 bases and 0 bases, with 16 bases remaining between them. The CDR3 here is CATRAPPGLNTEAFF. CDR3 nucleotide sequence: TGTGCCACCCGGGCGCCTCCAGGTCTGAACACTGAAGCTTTCTTT.

The chain employs TRBV4-1 and TRBJ2-7, with 7 bases fitting TRBD1. Germline V gene sequence: CDR1 MGHRA, CDR2 YSYEKL. The ends lost 0 bases at V and 0 bases at J; junction bases unmatched: 8. This CDR3 contains 17 residues. This CDR3 is CASSQESDRVSSYEQYF. The CDR3 DNA is TGCGCCAGCAGCCAAGAATCCGACAGGGTTAGCTCCTACGAGCAGTACTTC.

J is TRBJ2-5 and V is TRBV7-2, with TRBD2 matching over 9 bases. Germline CDR1 SGHTA, CDR2 FQGNSA. V lost 4 bases, J lost 0 bases, and 6 bases stayed unmatched. This CDR3 is 16 amino acids long. The CDR3 region is CASSSLAGADQETQYF. The CDR3 DNA reads TGTGCCAGCAGCTCATTAGCGGGGGCCGACCAAGAGACCCAGTACTTC.

This chain uses TRBV27 with TRBJ2-7, with 11 bases identical to TRBD1. V trimming: 5 bases; J trimming: 6 bases; junction bases outside the gene matches: 6. The CDR3 has 14 residues. Germline lookup yields CDR1 MNHEY and CDR2 SMNVEV (reference sequence). CDR3 in DNA: TGTGCCAGCAGTCTCGGACAGGGGGCACGCGAGCAGTACTTC. Its translation is CASSLGQGAREQYF.

The genes are TRBV20-1 and TRBJ2-1; 8 bases line up with TRBD2. With V trimmed by 5 bases and J by 1 base, 13 bases remained unmatched. Germline V gives CDR1 DFQATT, CDR2 SNEGSKA (reference sequence). The CDR3 runs 17 residues. CDR3 bases: TGCAGTGCTCCTCTTAGCGGGGAAACGAGATCCTACAATGAGCAGTTCTTC. The encoded protein is CSAPLSGETRSYNEQFF.

This clonotype was seen once. The rearrangement uses TRBV15 and TRBJ1-5, with 7 bases that match TRBD1. Germline CDR1 LNHNV, CDR2 YYDKDF (reference sequence). The CDR3 sequence is 15 residues long. The V and J ends lost 1 base and 5 bases, in that order; junction bases with no gene match: 5. The CDR3 loop reads CATSRVWGQYQPQHF. CDR3 in DNA: TGTGCCACCAGCAGAGTCTGGGGACAGTATCAGCCCCAGCATTTT. Together with reference TRBV15 and TRBJ1-5, the CDR3 gives the full variable domain: DAMVIQNPRYQVTQFGKPVTLSCSQTLNHNVMYWYQQKSSQAPKLLFHYYDKDFNNEADTPDNFQSRRPNTSFCFLDIRSPGLGDTAMYLCATSRVWGQYQPQHFGDGTRLSIL.

The chain recombines TRBV5-4 with TRBJ1-2; 7 bases match TRBD1. V lost 0 bases to trimming and J lost 3 bases; unmatched junction nucleotides: 2. Germline CDR1 reads SGHNT; CDR2 reads YYREEE (reference sequence). The CDR3 totals 14 residues. The CDR3 spells CASSLGQGYYGYTF. CDR3 coding DNA: TGTGCCAGCAGCTTGGGACAGGGTTACTATGGCTACACCTTC. The full variable domain, completed using reference TRBV5-4 and TRBJ1-2, is ETGVTQSPTHLIKTRGQQVTLRCSSQSGHNTVSWYQQALGQGPQFIFQYYREEENGRGNFPPRFSGLQFPNYSSELNVNALELDDSALYLCASSLGQGYYGYTFGSGTRLTVV.

V is TRBV5-4 and J is TRBJ2-2; D is ambiguous. Trimming took 0 bases from V and 7 from J, leaving 4 bases between them. This CDR3 contains 12 residues. Germline V gene lookup returns CDR1 SGHNT and CDR2 YYREEE (reference sequence). The CDR3 DNA sequence: TGTGCCAGCAGCTTGGGGCACGGGGAGCTGTTTTTT. This sequence encodes CASSLGHGELFF.

The J gene is TRBJ2-2, the V gene TRBV7-9; D possibly uses TRBD1 or TRBD2 (5 bases each). The V and J ends lost 8 bases and 6 bases respectively, with 10 bases between them. The CDR3 extends over 12 amino acids. CDR1 and CDR2 from the germline V gene are SEHNR and FQNEAQ (reference sequence). The CDR3 nucleotides are TGTGCCAGCCGGATGGGGGCCGGGGAGCTGTTTTTT. It specifies CASRMGAGELFF.

CDR3 DNA: TGTGCCAGCAGCTTAGTTGTTTGGGGGGAAAAACTGTTTTTT. Protein product: CASSLVVWGEKLFF. V usage is TRBV7-2 and J usage is TRBJ1-4; tentative D call: TRBD1 (5 bases). V was pared by 1 base and J by 8 bases, with 11 bases between. This CDR3 contains 14 residues. Germline V gene sequence: CDR1 SGHTA, CDR2 FQGNSA.

The chain couples TRBV2 to TRBJ2-5; no clear D gene. The germline V gene encodes CDR1 SNHLY and CDR2 FYNNEI. The V and J ends lost 8 bases and 5 bases respectively, with 18 bases between them. The CDR3 runs to 14 residues. CDR3 amino acids: CASESPGQVETQYF. CDR3 DNA: TGTGCCAGCGAAAGTCCGGGCCAAGTGGAGACCCAGTACTTC.